This TCR beta chain was sequenced in a study of T cell responses to AZD1222 COVID-19 vaccine. General study findings and limits: Baseline testing showed seropositivity in only 5 or 6 AZD1222 recipients. Samples come after the peak T cell response, not at day 14.

In the case of this clone: What it binds is unknown.

Generated by immunoSEQ multiplex PCR, the TCRdb table keeps only in-frame clones and is missing some. The sample has about 75,000 clones; about 91% are singletons. Germline CDR1 MNHNS, CDR2 SASEGT. This CDR3 contains 19 residues. The V and J ends lost 4 bases and 0 bases, in that order; junction bases with no gene match: 14. Sample: peripheral blood, taken 28 days after the second dose of the MenACWY control vaccine. The V and J genes are TRBV6-1 and TRBJ2-4, with TRBD1 matching 8 bases. This clonotype originated in an adult who received the MenACWY meningococcal vaccine as a control. The CDR3 here is CASSVNRGAIVLAKNIQYF. Written as DNA, the CDR3 is TGTGCCAGCAGTGTAAACAGGGGGGCGATAGTTCTAGCCAAAAACATTCAGTACTTC.